This T cell receptor (beta chain) was identified during a study of patients and donors after allogeneic stem cell transplantation. This CDR3 is 14 amino acids long. Germline loops: CDR1 DFQATT, CDR2 SNEGSKA (reference sequence). V lost 5 bases, J lost 6 bases, and 5 bases stayed unmatched. Each CDR3 protein gets one entry after TCRdb re-called the RT-PCR reads with MiXCR. The sample contains 200,000 to 250,000 distinct CDR3 sequences, around 41% of which appear only once. The sample taken for sequencing was blood, either unsorted or a sorted T cell fraction (not recorded which). This TCR was sampled from a human donor who was either an allogeneic HSCT recipient or a stem cell or donor lymphocyte infusion donor (not recorded which). It is not recorded whose cells these are; they may come from a transplant donor. The chain joins TRBV20-1 to TRBJ1-6, with 9 positions matching TRBD1. CDR3 coding DNA: TGCAGTGCTGGACGGGACAGGGTTAATTCACCCCTCCACTTT. This sequence encodes CSAGRDRVNSPLHF.